This entry concerns a single T cell receptor (beta chain). The data were obtained in a study of blood T cell repertoires in COVID-19. Turning to the study itself: T cells, B-cell-depleted T cells, or PBMCs provided the cDNA or gDNA that served as material.

Sequencing was performed with immunoSEQ multiplex PCR; in TCRdb, only in-frame clones are kept and a portion is missing. The sample shows some 250,000 clones, around nine tenths of them seen only once. The sample comprised peripheral blood. This clonotype originated in a woman in her sixties or seventies with active or convalescent COVID-19.

The CDR3 DNA reads TGTGCCAGCTCACCACAACAGGGGAGCTCCTACGAGCAGTACTTC. Its translation is CASSPQQGSSYEQYF. This chain links TRBV18 with TRBJ2-7; TRBD1 agrees at 7 bases. Germline V gene sequence: CDR1 KGHSH, CDR2 LQKENI. V was pared by 1 base and J by 0 bases, with 3 bases of the junction left unmatched. This CDR3 contains 15 residues. The entire variable domain, with the rest obtained from reference TRBV18 and TRBJ2-7, is as follows: NAGVMQNPRHLVRRRGQEARLRCSPMKGHSHVYWYRQLPEEGLKFMVYLQKENIIDESGMPKERFSAEFPKEGPSILRIQQVVRGDSAAYFCASSPQQGSSYEQYFGPGTRLTVT.